Described below is a single T cell receptor beta chain sequence and its context. Method: immunoSEQ multiplex PCR; TCRdb's copy keeps in-frame clones and lacks some. In the table there are 110,000 or so clones, almost 96% of which are singletons. The data were taken from a study of cytomegalovirus exposure and HLA in healthy donors. Study-wide background: The approximately 110 validation repertoires used a platform that matched the one used for the 600 to 700 first-cohort repertoires, as a later analysis reported.

CDR3 length: 16 residues. The germline V gene has CDR1 SGHRS and CDR2 YFSETQ. V lost 2 bases and J lost 6, with 17 bases in between. The chain uses TRBV5-1 and TRBJ2-2, with D maybe TRBD1 (5 bases). This receptor was identified in a woman between 18 and 29 years old in good health and CMV-seronegative. Sequencing was performed on PBMCs. CDR3 in amino acids: CASSLSAPLGAGELFF. The CDR3 DNA sequence: TGCGCCAGCAGCTTATCCGCACCTTTAGGGGCCGGGGAGCTGTTTTTT. Using reference TRBV5-1 and TRBJ2-2 for the parts outside the CDR3, the full variable domain is KAGVTQTPRYLIKTRGQQVTLSCSPISGHRSVSWYQQTPGQGLQFLFEYFSETQRNKGNFPGRFSGRQFSNSRSEMNVSTLELGDSALYLCASSLSAPLGAGELFFGEGSRLTVL.